The source of this T cell receptor (beta chain) is a study of blood T cell repertoires in COVID-19. As for the study in general: The study drew acute and convalescent COVID-19 samples from the United States, Italy and Spain. The cDNA or gDNA used as material had been derived from T cells, B-cell-depleted T cells, or PBMCs.

Under the authors' procedure: Cell counts per sample came from amplifying reference gene primers. Sequenced by immunoSEQ multiplex PCR; TCRdb stores in-frame clones only, minus some. V and J calls and clone size follow that table, whereas D and trimming were derived from the DNA. The sample includes 99,000 or so clones, around 86% of them seen just once. In its sample, this clone was seen a few times. The identical CDR3 is also encoded by other nucleotide sequences in the sample. Trimming shortened V by 2 bases and J by 5 bases, and 9 bases separated the two germline ends. Germline lookup yields CDR1 SGHTA and CDR2 FQGTGA. There are 13 residues in the CDR3.

V and J are TRBV7-3 and TRBJ1-1; D gene uncertain. The sequence was collected from a man aged 50-60 years with acute or convalescent COVID-19. The sample was peripheral blood. As DNA, the CDR3 is TGTGCCAGCAGCTTAGGAGGCGGGACTGAAGCTTTCTTT. Translation: CASSLGGGTEAFF. Filled out from reference TRBV7-3 and TRBJ1-1, the complete variable domain reads GAGVSQTPSNKVTEKGKYVELRCDPISGHTALYWYRQSLGQGPEFLIYFQGTGAADDSGLPNDRFFAVRPEGSVSTLKIQRTERGDSAVYLCASSLGGGTEAFFGQGTRLTVV.